This is a list of T cell receptor beta chains from one sample in a study of shared clonotypes between healthy human individuals. TCRdb's table, derived via immunoSEQ multiplex PCR, lists solely in-frame clones and lacks some. The data hold some 2,000,000 clones, with about 95% observed a single time. Sequenced material: naive CD4+ T cells sorted from blood. These receptors originate from a man between 18 and 35 years old in good health. Both conserved end residues are part of each CDR3. A D gene is named only where the DNA matches it firmly. Clone size, where shown, is once, few, many, or a class for clones that have expanded.

TRBD1,NA,TRBV5-1,TRBJ1-6,CASSLEAGGGNSPLHF,TGCGCCAGCAGCTTGGAGGCAGGGGGTGGAAATTCACCCCTCCACTTT
NA,NA,TRBV6-1,TRBJ2-7,CASSGRFPLEQYF,TGTGCCAGCAGCGGCCGCTTCCCCCTCGAGCAGTACTTC
TRBD1,NA,TRBV4-1,TRBJ2-2,CASSQDTGTVNTGELFF,TGCGCCAGCAGCCAAGACACCGGGACAGTAAACACCGGGGAGCTGTTTTTT
NA,NA,TRBV7-9,TRBJ2-1,CASSFYDEQFF,TGTGCCAGCAGCTTCTACGATGAGCAGTTCTTC
TRBD1,NA,TRBV2,TRBJ2-7,CASKEQGTGSHEQYF,TGTGCCAGCAAGGAGCAGGGGACAGGGTCCCACGAGCAGTACTTC
TRBD2,NA,TRBV11-2,TRBJ2-3,CASSVLARSTDTQYF,TGTGCCAGCAGCGTACTAGCGCGTAGCACAGATACGCAGTATTTT
NA,NA,TRBV6-5,TRBJ1-1,CASSFFGRLNTEAFF,TGTGCCAGCAGTTTTTTCGGACGACTGAACACTGAAGCTTTCTTT
NA,NA,TRBV2,TRBJ1-2,CASSDYGSNYGYTF,TGTGCCAGCAGTGATTATGGCTCTAACTATGGCTACACCTTC
NA,NA,TRBV6-6,TRBJ2-2,CASSYYALGDPGELFF,TGTGCCAGCAGTTATTATGCCCTCGGGGATCCCGGGGAGCTGTTTTTT
NA,NA,TRBV2,TRBJ2-7,CASSELPPLLGAVPYEQYF,TGTGCCAGCAGTGAACTTCCCCCACTTCTGGGGGCAGTACCCTACGAGCAGTACTTC
NA,many,TRBV11-2,TRBJ2-7,CASSPRGRGLFYEQYF,TGTGCCAGCAGCCCCAGAGGGCGGGGGCTCTTCTACGAGCAGTACTTC
NA,once,TRBV5-1,TRBJ2-2,CASSPSTGSPGELFF,TGCGCCAGCAGTCCATCAACAGGGAGCCCCGGGGAGCTGTTTTTT
TRBD1,NA,TRBV2,TRBJ1-2,CASSANDRGRNYGYTF,TGTGCCAGCAGTGCCAACGACAGGGGGCGAAACTATGGCTACACCTTC
NA,once,TRBV7-2,TRBJ1-1,CASSLSGGGGNTEAFF,TGTGCCAGCAGCTTATCCGGAGGGGGAGGGAACACTGAAGCTTTCTTT
NA,NA,TRBV6-6,TRBJ1-1,CASRGRDDTEAFF,TGTGCCAGCAGGGGGCGGGACGACACTGAAGCTTTCTTT
TRBD2,NA,TRBV5-1,TRBJ2-7,CASSQTGGSSYEQYF,TGCGCCAGCAGCCAGACCGGGGGGAGCTCCTACGAGCAGTACTTC
TRBD2,NA,TRBV27,TRBJ2-2,CASSLFAGGYTGELFF,TGTGCCAGCAGTTTATTCGCGGGGGGATACACCGGGGAGCTGTTTTTT
NA,NA,TRBV7-3,TRBJ2-6,CASSLKPDGSGANVLTF,TGTGCCAGCAGCTTAAAGCCGGACGGCTCTGGGGCCAACGTCCTGACTTTC
TRBD2,NA,TRBV2,TRBJ2-7,CASSERTSGGDRQYF,TGTGCCAGCAGTGAGCGGACTAGCGGGGGCGATAGGCAGTACTTC
TRBD1,NA,TRBV5-4,TRBJ1-1,CASSLGQGLRAFF,TGTGCCAGCAGCTTAGGACAGGGCTTGAGGGCTTTCTTT
NA,NA,TRBV5-6,TRBJ2-7,CASSLGETPLYEQYF,TGTGCCAGCAGCTTGGGTGAGACTCCCCTCTACGAGCAGTACTTC
TRBD1,NA,TRBV19,TRBJ1-2,CASSIGGTERNYGYTF,TGTGCCAGTAGTATCGGAGGGACAGAGCGGAACTATGGCTACACCTTC
NA,NA,TRBV4-2,TRBJ1-5,CASSQEGQQVNQPQHF,TGTGCCAGCAGCCAAGAGGGGCAACAGGTCAATCAGCCCCAGCATTTT
NA,NA,TRBV10-2,TRBJ2-5,CASSDRRTSQETQYF,TGCGCCAGCAGTGATCGACGAACCTCTCAAGAGACCCAGTACTTC
NA,NA,TRBV5-6,TRBJ2-1,CASSLVASRNEQFF,TGTGCCAGCAGCTTGGTGGCCAGCCGCAATGAGCAGTTCTTC
NA,NA,TRBV7-9,TRBJ1-5,CASSFSGAGQPQHF,TGTGCCAGCAGCTTTTCGGGGGCCGGTCAGCCCCAGCATTTT
NA,NA,TRBV6-1,TRBJ2-3,CASSEGIGMGTDTQYF,TGTGCCAGCAGTGAAGGAATCGGGATGGGCACAGATACGCAGTATTTT
NA,NA,TRBV6-4,TRBJ1-6,CASSVSPYNSPLHF,TGTGCCAGCAGTGTCAGCCCGTATAATTCACCCCTCCACTTT
TRBD2,NA,TRBV10-1,TRBJ2-3,CASSESLLAGGRTDTQYF,TGCGCCAGCAGTGAGTCCCTACTAGCGGGAGGACGCACAGATACGCAGTATTTT
TRBD1,NA,TRBV7-9,TRBJ1-1,CASSPPDRGWTEAFF,TGTGCCAGCAGCCCCCCCGACAGGGGGTGGACTGAAGCTTTCTTT
NA,NA,TRBV7-9,TRBJ2-1,CASSPSLTSGPYNEQFF,TGTGCCAGCAGCCCTAGTCTTACCAGCGGCCCTTACAATGAGCAGTTCTTC
NA,NA,TRBV6-5,TRBJ1-2,CASSQWGYGEGYTF,TGTGCCAGCAGTCAGTGGGGTTACGGGGAAGGCTACACCTTC
NA,NA,TRBV27,TRBJ1-5,CASGGSPSAQPQHF,TGTGCCAGCGGGGGGTCCCCCTCAGCTCAGCCCCAGCATTTT
TRBD1,NA,TRBV5-1,TRBJ2-2,CASSFGPQGAGELFF,TGCGCCAGCAGCTTTGGGCCCCAGGGGGCTGGGGAGCTGTTTTTT
NA,NA,TRBV7-9,TRBJ1-1,CASSLDEGLATEAFF,TGTGCCAGCAGCTTAGATGAGGGGCTTGCGACTGAAGCTTTCTTT
NA,NA,TRBV11-2,TRBJ1-1,CASSFRDNMNTEAFF,TGTGCCAGCAGCTTCAGGGACAACATGAACACTGAAGCTTTCTTT
NA,NA,TRBV27,TRBJ2-7,CASSLSGPYEQYF,TGTGCCAGCAGTTTATCGGGGCCCTACGAGCAGTACTTC
TRBD1,NA,TRBV5-6,TRBJ1-5,CASSLRQGTKGNQPQHF,TGTGCCAGCAGTCTACGACAGGGGACAAAGGGCAATCAGCCCCAGCATTTT
NA,once,TRBV5-1,TRBJ1-2,CASSPQRVLYGYTF,TGCGCCAGCAGCCCCCAACGAGTCCTCTATGGCTACACCTTC
NA,once,TRBV7-9,TRBJ2-7,CASRIYSAEQYF,TGTGCCAGCAGAATTTACTCGGCCGAGCAGTACTTC
TRBD2,NA,TRBV5-1,TRBJ2-3,CASSSGLALTDTQYF,TGCGCCAGCAGCAGCGGACTAGCGCTCACAGATACGCAGTATTTT
TRBD1,NA,TRBV2,TRBJ2-2,CASSRDRGLGTGELFF,TGTGCCAGCAGCCGGGACAGGGGGCTTGGCACCGGGGAGCTGTTTTTT
TRBD2,NA,TRBV4-3,TRBJ2-7,CASSQDWGTSGSRSSYEQYF,TGCGCCAGCAGCCAAGATTGGGGGACTAGCGGGAGCCGTAGCTCCTACGAGCAGTACTTC
TRBD1,NA,TRBV13,TRBJ2-3,CASSPQGDTQYF,TGTGCCAGCAGTCCACAGGGGGATACGCAGTATTTT
NA,NA,TRBV6-5,TRBJ2-5,CASTQGGQETQYF,TGTGCCAGCACCCAGGGGGGACAAGAGACCCAGTACTTC
TRBD1,NA,TRBV7-9,TRBJ1-1,CASSLGQGDTEAFF,TGTGCCAGCAGCTTAGGTCAGGGGGACACTGAAGCTTTCTTT